A selection of T cell receptor beta chains follows, all from one sample in a study of T-cell reconstitution after alpha-beta-depleted transplantation in children. One entry per CDR3 protein results from TCRdb running MiXCR on the PCR reads. The sample includes tens of thousands of distinct CDR3 sequences, about a sixth of them seen just once. The source was PBMCs, mostly from graft donor cells, collected 360 days after TCRalphabeta/CD19-depleted stem cell transplant. The source is a male patient between 2 and 9 years old who had a stem cell transplant for acute lymphoblastic leukemia, so the T cells may come from the graft donor. The CDR3 runs from the conserved cysteine through the conserved F or W. A D gene is named only where the DNA matches it firmly. Size tells how often a clone was seen (once, few, many) or the class of an expanded clone, and some rows leave it out.

J | D | V | size | DNA | CDR3
TRBJ2-1 | TRBD2 | TRBV10-3 | - | TGTGCCAGCCAGGGAACTAGCGGGAGTAATGAGCAGTTCTTC | CASQGTSGSNEQFF
TRBJ1-6 | - | TRBV4-1 | - | TGCGCCAGCAGCCCTTCGGGGGCCGGCAGCTCCTATAATTCACCCCTCCACTTT | CASSPSGAGSSYNSPLHF
TRBJ2-5 | - | TRBV4-2 | - | TGTGCCAGCAGCCAAGACTATCTCCAAGAGACCCAGTACTTC | CASSQDYLQETQYF
TRBJ2-3 | - | TRBV18 | - | TGTGCCAGCTCACCACCAGGGGACACAGATACGCAGTATTTT | CASSPPGDTDTQYF
TRBJ2-5 | - | TRBV25-1 | few | TGTGCCAGCAGCCAAACCCCGGGACAAGGGAGAGAGACCCAGTACTTC | CASSQTPGQGRETQYF
TRBJ2-1 | - | TRBV6-5 | - | TGTGCCAGCAGGGACAGTAGCAATGAGCAGTTCTTC | CASRDSSNEQFF
TRBJ1-6 | - | TRBV3-1 | many | TGTGCCAGCAGCCCCCGGACAGCGCCCAATTCACCCCTCCACTTT | CASSPRTAPNSPLHF
TRBJ2-2 | - | TRBV5-1 | - | TGCGCCAGCAGCTTGGTTTCGGGAGTAAACACCGGGGAGCTGTTTTTT | CASSLVSGVNTGELFF
TRBJ2-2 | TRBD1 | TRBV24-1 | - | TGTGCCACCAGTGACCCCCGGACAGGGAGCACCGGGGAGCTGTTTTTT | CATSDPRTGSTGELFF
TRBJ2-3 | TRBD2 | TRBV11-2 | - | TGTGCCAGCAGACGACTAGCGGTCGGCACAGATACGCAGTATTTT | CASRRLAVGTDTQYF
TRBJ2-1 | - | TRBV20-1 | few | TGCAGTGCGCCCGATGGGCTAGCCCCTCGAAGGGATGAGCAGTTCTTC | CSAPDGLAPRRDEQFF
TRBJ2-5 | TRBD2 | TRBV20-1 | - | TGCAGTGCTGTCGCTAGCGGGAGGACAGAGACCCAGTACTTC | CSAVASGRTETQYF
TRBJ1-1 | - | TRBV12-3/TRBV12-4 | - | TGTGCCAGCAGTTTAGGGGGTCAGAGTCGGAACACTGAAGCTTTCTTT | CASSLGGQSRNTEAFF
TRBJ2-5 | - | TRBV7-9 | - | TGTGCCAGCAGCTTAGTTTCCAGGCAAGAGACCCAGTACTTC | CASSLVSRQETQYF
TRBJ2-1 | - | TRBV6-5 | few | TGTGCCAGCAGTTACATACAGGGTAGTAATGAGCAGTTCTTC | CASSYIQGSNEQFF
TRBJ2-3 | TRBD1 | TRBV24-1 | many | TGTGCCACCAGTGAAAACAGGGGGGATCGAGGCGATACGCAGTATTTT | CATSENRGDRGDTQYF
TRBJ2-3 | TRBD1 | TRBV11-2 | - | TGTGCCAGCAGCAAACCCACAGGGGTCACAGATACGCAGTATTTT | CASSKPTGVTDTQYF
TRBJ2-7 | TRBD2 | TRBV27 | - | TGTGCCAGCACCCGACTAGCGGGAAGAGGCGAGCAGTACTTC | CASTRLAGRGEQYF
TRBJ2-1 | TRBD2 | TRBV10-3 | few | TGTGCCATCAGTGATTCTAGCGGGATGGGAAGTGAGCAGTTCTTC | CAISDSSGMGSEQFF
TRBJ2-5 | - | TRBV18 | - | TGTGCCAGCTCTCAAGGGGAACCGGAGGCCCAGTACTTC | CASSQGEPEAQYF
TRBJ2-7 | TRBD2 | TRBV6-2/TRBV6-3 | few | TGTGCCAGCAGTTGGACTAGCGGGAGCTCGTACGAGCAGTACTTC | CASSWTSGSSYEQYF
TRBJ2-7 | - | TRBV6-5 | few | TGTGCCAGCAGTTACAGGTCCATACAGGGCTACGAGCAGTACTTC | CASSYRSIQGYEQYF
TRBJ1-1 | - | TRBV28 | - | TGTGCCAGCAGTCCTCTTCGGGGGGGAAACACTGAAGCTTTCTTT | CASSPLRGGNTEAFF